The clone carrying this TCR delta chain has only one observation. The sample comes from a study of delta chains in infants with herpesvirus infections. Study as a whole: Infants infected with CMV after birth were searched for public fetal Vdelta1/Vgamma8 clonotype.

Germline V gene lookup returns CDR1 GEAIGNYY and CDR2 EKD. This CDR3 region has 19 residues. Germline trimming cut 3 bases from V and 0 bases from J; bases unmatched to any gene: 16. Gamma-chain- and delta-chain-specific primers converted PBMC RNA into TCR cDNA. TCRdb reanalysed the RT-PCR reads with CATT. The sample lists some 700 delta-chain clones; around 50% were seen once. The rearrangement links TRDV2 to TRDJ1; 9 bases line up with TRDD3. The TCR was taken from a human donor who was a Ugandan infant, either HIV-exposed or HIV-unexposed (not recorded which). This specimen consisted of peripheral blood, obtained at time point 1 of longitudinal follow-up. DNA for the CDR3: TGTGCCTGTGACCGATCGGTATTGGGGGATATCGGGTACACCGATAAACTCATCTTT. Translation gives CACDRSVLGDIGYTDKLIF.